This T cell receptor beta chain was documented in a study of OX40 agonist ivuxolimab in advanced cancers. Study-level information: Patients were given ivuxolimab, an antibody that agonizes OX40 (CD134). Points from the study as a whole: Expanded clones were, on average, more numerous among CD8+ T cells than CD4+. Clonal expansion was seen in CD4+ and CD8+ blood T cells by week 6 at 0.1 to 3.0 mg/kg. Researchers did not determine the expanded peripheral T cells' antigen specificity.

CDR1 and CDR2 from the germline V gene are SGHVS and FQNEAQ. V dropped 2 bases and J dropped 8 bases, with 3 bases sitting between them. The CDR3 length is 11 residues. Sequencing used immunoSEQ multiplex PCR; TCRdb keeps in-frame clones, though not all of them. This sample carries about 30,000 clones, 84% of them seen once, and the ten largest clones take 20% to 25%. As concerns this clone: Its cognate antigen is unknown.

The rearrangement uses TRBV7-8 and TRBJ2-2; D call uncertain. The sequence was collected from an adult with an advanced solid tumor such as melanoma, head and neck, liver or kidney cancer. The sequencing here drew on CD4+ or CD8+ T cells sorted from blood, taken in a trial of the OX40 agonist ivuxolimab. CDR3 sequence (DNA): TGTGCCAGCAGCTTAACAGGGGAGCTGTTTTTT. It translates to CASSLTGELFF.